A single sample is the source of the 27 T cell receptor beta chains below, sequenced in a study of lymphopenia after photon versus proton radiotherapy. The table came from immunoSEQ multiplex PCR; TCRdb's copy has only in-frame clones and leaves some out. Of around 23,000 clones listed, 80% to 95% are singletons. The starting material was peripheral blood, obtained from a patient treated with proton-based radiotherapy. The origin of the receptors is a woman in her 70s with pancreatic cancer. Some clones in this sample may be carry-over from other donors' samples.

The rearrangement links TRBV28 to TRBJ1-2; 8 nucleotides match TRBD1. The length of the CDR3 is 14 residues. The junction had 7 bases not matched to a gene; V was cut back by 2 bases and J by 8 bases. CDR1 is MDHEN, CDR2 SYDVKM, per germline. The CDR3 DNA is TGTGCCAGCAGTTTAATAGACAGGGGATGGGGCTACACCTTC. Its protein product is CASSLIDRGWGYTF.

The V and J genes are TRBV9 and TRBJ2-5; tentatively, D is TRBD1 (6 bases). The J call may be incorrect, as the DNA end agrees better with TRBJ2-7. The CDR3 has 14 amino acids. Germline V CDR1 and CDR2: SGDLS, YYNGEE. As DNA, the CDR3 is TGTGCCAGCAGCGTAGAACAGGGTGGCTACGAGCAGTACTTC. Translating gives CASSVEQGGYEQYF.

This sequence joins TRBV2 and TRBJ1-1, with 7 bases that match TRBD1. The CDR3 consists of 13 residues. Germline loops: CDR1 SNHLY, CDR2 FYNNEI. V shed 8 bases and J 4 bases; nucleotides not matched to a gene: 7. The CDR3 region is CASGGGLGTEAFF. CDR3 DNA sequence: TGTGCCAGCGGAGGGGGCCTGGGCACTGAAGCTTTCTTT.

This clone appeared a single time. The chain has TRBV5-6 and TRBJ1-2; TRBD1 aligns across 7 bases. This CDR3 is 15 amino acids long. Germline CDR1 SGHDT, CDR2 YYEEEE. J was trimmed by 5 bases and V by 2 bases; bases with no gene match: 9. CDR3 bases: TGTGCCAGCAGCTTACTACTACAGGGACAGTATGGCTACACCTTC. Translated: CASSLLLQGQYGYTF.

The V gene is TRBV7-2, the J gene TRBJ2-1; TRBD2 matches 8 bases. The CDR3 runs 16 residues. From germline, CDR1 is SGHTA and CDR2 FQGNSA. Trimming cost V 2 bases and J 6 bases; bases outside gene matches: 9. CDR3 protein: CASSLFGAGGINEQFF. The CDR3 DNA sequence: TGTGCCAGCAGCTTATTCGGGGCGGGAGGCATCAATGAGCAGTTCTTC.

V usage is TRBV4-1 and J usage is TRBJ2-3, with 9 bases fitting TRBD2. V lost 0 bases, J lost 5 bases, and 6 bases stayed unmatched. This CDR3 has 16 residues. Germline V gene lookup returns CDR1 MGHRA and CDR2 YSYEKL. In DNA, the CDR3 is TGCGCCAGCAGCCAAGAGGGTGCGGGAGGGTTAGATACGCAGTATTTT. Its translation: CASSQEGAGGLDTQYF.

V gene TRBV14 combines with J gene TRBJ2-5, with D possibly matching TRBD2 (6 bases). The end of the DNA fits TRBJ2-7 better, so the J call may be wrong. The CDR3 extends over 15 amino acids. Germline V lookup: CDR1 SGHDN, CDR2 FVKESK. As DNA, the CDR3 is TGTGCCAGCAGCTTAACGAGGGACTCCTCCTACGAGCAGTACTTC. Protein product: CASSLTRDSSYEQYF.

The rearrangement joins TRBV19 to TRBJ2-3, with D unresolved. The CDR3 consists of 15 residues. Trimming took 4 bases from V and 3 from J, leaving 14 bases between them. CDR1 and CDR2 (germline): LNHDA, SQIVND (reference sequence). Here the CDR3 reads CASSTTAPGTDTQYF. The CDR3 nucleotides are TGTGCCAGTAGTACAACGGCACCAGGAACAGATACGCAGTATTTT. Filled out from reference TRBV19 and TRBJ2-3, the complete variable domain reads DGGITQSPKYLFRKEGQNVTLSCEQNLNHDAMYWYRQDPGQGLRLIYYSQIVNDFQKGDIAEGYSVSREKKESFPLTVTSAQKNPTAFYLCASSTTAPGTDTQYFGPGTRLTVL.

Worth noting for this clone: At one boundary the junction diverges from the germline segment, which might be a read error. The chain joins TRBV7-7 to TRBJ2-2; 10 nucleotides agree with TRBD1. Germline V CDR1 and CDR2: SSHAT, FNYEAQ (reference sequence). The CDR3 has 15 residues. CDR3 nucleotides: TGTGCTAGCAGCCCAAGGACAGGGGGGACCGGGGAGCTGTTTTTT. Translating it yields CASSPRTGGTGELFF.

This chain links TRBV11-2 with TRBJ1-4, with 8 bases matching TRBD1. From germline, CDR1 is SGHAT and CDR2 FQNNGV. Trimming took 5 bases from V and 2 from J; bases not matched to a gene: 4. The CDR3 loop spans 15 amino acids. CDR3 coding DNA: TGTGCCAGCAGCCAGGACAGGGTCACTAATGAAAAACTGTTTTTT. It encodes CASSQDRVTNEKLFF.

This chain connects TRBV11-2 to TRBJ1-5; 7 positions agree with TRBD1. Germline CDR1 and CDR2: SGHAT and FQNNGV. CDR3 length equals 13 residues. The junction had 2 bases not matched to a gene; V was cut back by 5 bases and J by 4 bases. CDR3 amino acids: CASSVGQNQPQHF. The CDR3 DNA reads TGTGCCAGCAGCGTGGGACAGAATCAGCCCCAGCATTTT.

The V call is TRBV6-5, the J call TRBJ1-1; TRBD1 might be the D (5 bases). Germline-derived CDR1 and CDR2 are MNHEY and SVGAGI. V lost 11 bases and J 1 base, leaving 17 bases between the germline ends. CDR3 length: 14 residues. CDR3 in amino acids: CASSGQPQNTEAFF. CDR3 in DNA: TGTGCCTCTTCGGGGCAGCCTCAGAACACTGAAGCTTTCTTT.

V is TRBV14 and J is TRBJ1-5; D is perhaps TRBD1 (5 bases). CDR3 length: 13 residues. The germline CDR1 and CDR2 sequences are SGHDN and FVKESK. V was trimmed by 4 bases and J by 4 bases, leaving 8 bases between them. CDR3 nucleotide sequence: TGTGCCAGCAGCCGCGGGGGAAATCAGCCCCAGCATTTT. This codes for CASSRGGNQPQHF.

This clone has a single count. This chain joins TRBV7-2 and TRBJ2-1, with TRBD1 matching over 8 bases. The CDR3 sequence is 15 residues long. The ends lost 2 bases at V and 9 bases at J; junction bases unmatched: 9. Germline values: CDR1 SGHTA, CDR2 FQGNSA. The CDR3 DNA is TGTGCCAGCAGCTTATTTCAGGGGGCCCAATCTGAGCAGTTCTTC. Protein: CASSLFQGAQSEQFF. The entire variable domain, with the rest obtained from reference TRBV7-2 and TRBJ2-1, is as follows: GAGVSQSPSNKVTEKGKDVELRCDPISGHTALYWYRQSLGQGLEFLIYFQGNSAPDKSGLPSDRFSAERTGGSVSTLTIQRTQQEDSAVYLCASSLFQGAQSEQFFGPGTRLTVL.

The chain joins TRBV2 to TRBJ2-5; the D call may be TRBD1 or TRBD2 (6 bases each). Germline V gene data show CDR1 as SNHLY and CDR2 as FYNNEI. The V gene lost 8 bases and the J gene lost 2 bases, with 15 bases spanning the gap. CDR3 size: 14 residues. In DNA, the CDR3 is TGTGCCAGCCCAAAAGGGGGGCGGCAAGAGACCCAGTACTTC. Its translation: CASPKGGRQETQYF.

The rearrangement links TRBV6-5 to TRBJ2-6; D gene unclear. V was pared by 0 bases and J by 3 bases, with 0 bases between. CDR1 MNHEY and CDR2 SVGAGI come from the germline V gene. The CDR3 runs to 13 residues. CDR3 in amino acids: CASSYSGANVLTF. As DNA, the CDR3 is TGTGCCAGCAGTTACTCTGGGGCCAACGTCCTGACTTTC.

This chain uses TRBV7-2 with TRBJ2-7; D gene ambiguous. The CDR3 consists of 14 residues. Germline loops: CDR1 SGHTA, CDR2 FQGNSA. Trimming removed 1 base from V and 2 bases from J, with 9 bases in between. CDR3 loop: CASSLVDGPYEQYF. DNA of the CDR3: TGTGCCAGCAGCTTAGTGGACGGACCCTACGAGCAGTACTTC. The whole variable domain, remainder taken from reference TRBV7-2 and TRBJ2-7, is GAGVSQSPSNKVTEKGKDVELRCDPISGHTALYWYRQSLGQGLEFLIYFQGNSAPDKSGLPSDRFSAERTGGSVSTLTIQRTQQEDSAVYLCASSLVDGPYEQYFGPGTRLTVT.

Here the CDR3 reads CASSLSGSGANVLTF. DNA of the CDR3: TGTGCCAGCAGCTTATCAGGGTCTGGGGCCAACGTCCTGACTTTC. J is TRBJ2-6 and V is TRBV7-2; tentatively, D is TRBD1 (5 bases). The CDR3 consists of 15 residues. V lost 2 bases, J lost 1 base, and 6 bases lay in between. The germline gives CDR1 SGHTA, CDR2 FQGNSA.

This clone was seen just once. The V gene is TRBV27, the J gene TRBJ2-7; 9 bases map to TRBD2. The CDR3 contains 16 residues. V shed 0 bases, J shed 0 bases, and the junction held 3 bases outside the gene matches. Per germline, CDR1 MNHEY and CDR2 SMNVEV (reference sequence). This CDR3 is CASSLSIAGASYEQYF. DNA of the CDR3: TGTGCCAGCAGTTTATCCATAGCGGGGGCCTCCTACGAGCAGTACTTC.

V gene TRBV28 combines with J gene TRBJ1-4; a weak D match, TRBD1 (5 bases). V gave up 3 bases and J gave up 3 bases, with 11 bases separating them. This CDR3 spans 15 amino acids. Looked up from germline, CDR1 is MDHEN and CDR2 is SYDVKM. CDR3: CASSFMPGSNEKLFF. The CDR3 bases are TGTGCCAGCAGTTTTATGCCAGGGTCTAATGAAAAACTGTTTTTT.

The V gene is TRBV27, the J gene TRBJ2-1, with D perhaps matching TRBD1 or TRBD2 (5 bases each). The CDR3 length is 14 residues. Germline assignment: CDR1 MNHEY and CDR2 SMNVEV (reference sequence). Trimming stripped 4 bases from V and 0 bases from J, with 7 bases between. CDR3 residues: CASSSGRSYNEQFF. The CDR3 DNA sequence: TGTGCCAGCAGTTCGGGGCGCTCCTACAATGAGCAGTTCTTC.

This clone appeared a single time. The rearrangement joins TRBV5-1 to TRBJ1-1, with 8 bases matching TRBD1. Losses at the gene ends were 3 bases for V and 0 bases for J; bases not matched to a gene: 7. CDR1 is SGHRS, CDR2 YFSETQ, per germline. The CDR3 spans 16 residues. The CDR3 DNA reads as TGCGCCAGCAGCTCAGGACAGGGATTCATGAACACTGAAGCTTTCTTT. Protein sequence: CASSSGQGFMNTEAFF.

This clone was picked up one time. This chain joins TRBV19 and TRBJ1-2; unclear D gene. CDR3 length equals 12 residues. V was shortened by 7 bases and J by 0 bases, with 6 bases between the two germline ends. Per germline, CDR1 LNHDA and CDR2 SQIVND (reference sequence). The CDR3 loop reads CASIAPNYGYTF. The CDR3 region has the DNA TGTGCCAGTATCGCTCCTAACTATGGCTACACCTTC. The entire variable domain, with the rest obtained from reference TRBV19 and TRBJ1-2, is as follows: DGGITQSPKYLFRKEGQNVTLSCEQNLNHDAMYWYRQDPGQGLRLIYYSQIVNDFQKGDIAEGYSVSREKKESFPLTVTSAQKNPTAFYLCASIAPNYGYTFGSGTRLTVV.

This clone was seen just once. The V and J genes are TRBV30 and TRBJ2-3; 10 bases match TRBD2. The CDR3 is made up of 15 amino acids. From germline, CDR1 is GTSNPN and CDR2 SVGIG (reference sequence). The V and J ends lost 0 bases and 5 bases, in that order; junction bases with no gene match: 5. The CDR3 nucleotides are TGTGCCTGGAGTGTAGGGCTAGCGGGAGAAGATACGCAGTATTTT. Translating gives CAWSVGLAGEDTQYF.

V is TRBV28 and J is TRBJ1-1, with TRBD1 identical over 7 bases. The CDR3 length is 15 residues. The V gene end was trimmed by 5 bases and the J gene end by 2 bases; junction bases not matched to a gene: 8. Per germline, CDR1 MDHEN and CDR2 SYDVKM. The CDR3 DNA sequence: TGTGCCAGCAGTAACCGTCGGGACAGCAACACTGAAGCTTTCTTT. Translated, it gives CASSNRRDSNTEAFF. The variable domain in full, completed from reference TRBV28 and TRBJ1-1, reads DVKVTQSSRYLVKRTGEKVFLECVQDMDHENMFWYRQDPGLGLRLIYFSYDVKMKEKGDIPEGYSVSREKKERFSLILESASTNQTSMYLCASSNRRDSNTEAFFGQGTRLTVV.

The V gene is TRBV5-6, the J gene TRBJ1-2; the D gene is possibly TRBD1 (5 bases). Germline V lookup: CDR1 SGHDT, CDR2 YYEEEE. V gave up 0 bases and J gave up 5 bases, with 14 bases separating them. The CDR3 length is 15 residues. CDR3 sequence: CASSLGGTYIYGYTF. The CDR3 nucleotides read TGTGCCAGCAGCTTGGGGGGGACCTACATTTATGGCTACACCTTC. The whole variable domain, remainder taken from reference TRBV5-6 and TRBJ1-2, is DAGVTQSPTHLIKTRGQQVTLRCSPKSGHDTVSWYQQALGQGPQFIFQYYEEEERQRGNFPDRFSGHQFPNYSSELNVNALLLGDSALYLCASSLGGTYIYGYTFGSGTRLTVV.

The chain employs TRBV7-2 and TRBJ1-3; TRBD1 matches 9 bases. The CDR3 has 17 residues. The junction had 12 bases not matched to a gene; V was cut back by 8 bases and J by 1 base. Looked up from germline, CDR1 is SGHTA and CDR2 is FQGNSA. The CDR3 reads CASQRVTGGLSGNTIYF. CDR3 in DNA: TGTGCCAGCCAAAGGGTGACAGGGGGGTTATCTGGAAACACCATATATTTT.